This T cell receptor beta chain was sequenced in a study of T cell responses to AZD1222 COVID-19 vaccine. Assay used: immunoSEQ multiplex PCR; TCRdb lists only in-frame clones, some missing. The sample shows around 80,000 clones, approximately 83% of them seen only once. V lost 2 bases and J lost 8; bases outside the gene matches: 5. The CDR3 is 14 residues long. CDR1 is MNHNY, CDR2 SVGAGI, per germline (reference sequence). The source was peripheral blood, collected 28 days after the second AZD1222 dose. The chain has TRBV6-6 and TRBJ1-4; the match to TRBD1 covers 7 bases. This TCR derives from an adult who received the AZD1222 COVID-19 vaccine. The DNA for the CDR3 is TGTGCCAGCAGTTACCGGGGACAGAAGGAAAAACTGTTTTTT. It is translated as CASSYRGQKEKLFF.